A single sample gave rise to the 24 T cell receptor beta chains below, sequenced in a study of molecular identifiers for immune sequencing clone quantification. TCRdb re-derived calls from the PCR reads in MiXCR, one entry per CDR3 protein. The sample includes about 640,000 distinct CDR3 sequences, around 20% of them seen just once. What was sequenced was naive CD8+ T cells from blood, with Jurkat cell RNA spiked in. The sample's subset: FACS-sorted CD8+CD4-CCR7+CD45RA+ naive T cells. These receptors all come from a human donor in good health. Some libraries in this study had Jurkat cell RNA spiked in.

This chain connects TRBV19 to TRBJ1-1; D is unresolved. The CDR3 covers 19 residues. From germline, CDR1 is LNHDA and CDR2 SQIVND (reference sequence). V was cut by 1 base and J by 0 bases, with 21 bases left in between. CDR3 sequence reads: CASSIGPSVGGPMNTEAFF. Written as DNA, the CDR3 is TGTGCCAGTAGTATAGGCCCCTCCGTAGGAGGGCCGATGAACACTGAAGCTTTCTTT. The whole variable domain, remainder taken from reference TRBV19 and TRBJ1-1, is DGGITQSPKYLFRKEGQNVTLSCEQNLNHDAMYWYRQDPGQGLRLIYYSQIVNDFQKGDIAEGYSVSREKKESFPLTVTSAQKNPTAFYLCASSIGPSVGGPMNTEAFFGQGTRLTVV.

This clonotype was counted at least ten times. The chain has TRBV29-1 and TRBJ2-1; TRBD2 aligns across 7 bases. Germline CDR1 is SQVTM and CDR2 is ANQGSEA. Unmatched junction bases numbered 4, after V lost 0 bases and J lost 11 bases. There are 12 residues in the CDR3. The CDR3 DNA sequence: TGCAGCGTTGAAGATGGGGGGGGAAAGCAGTTCTTC. Amino acid sequence: CSVEDGGGKQFF.

The sample holds many counts of this clonotype. The DNA of the CDR3 is TGTGCCACCAGCCCCCGGGGCAGAGACCTTAGCACAGATACGCAGTATTTT. Translated, it gives CATSPRGRDLSTDTQYF. The chain couples TRBV15 to TRBJ2-3; D possibly uses TRBD1 or TRBD2 (5 bases each). In germline, CDR1 is LNHNV, CDR2 YYDKDF (reference sequence). This CDR3 contains 17 residues. Trimming took off 5 bases at V and 0 bases at J, with 18 bases between the two ends.

Regarding this clonotype: A much larger clone sits a single nucleotide away, making a read error possible. The J gene is TRBJ2-2, the V gene TRBV27; 7 positions match TRBD1. V dropped 8 bases and J dropped 2; count of bases not matched to a gene: 8. From germline, CDR1 is MNHEY and CDR2 SMNVEV (reference sequence). This CDR3 has 15 residues. The CDR3 here is CASGWGQRNTGELFF. Written as DNA, the CDR3 is TGTGCCAGCGGTTGGGGACAGAGAAACACCGGGGAGCTGTTTTTT.

In this sample, this clonotype turned up many times. V gene TRBV6-6 combines with J gene TRBJ1-1, with a possible D match to TRBD1 (5 bases). Looked up from germline, CDR1 is MNHNY and CDR2 is SVGAGI (reference sequence). CDR3 length equals 15 residues. Between the trimmed V and J ends, which lost 2 bases and 1 base, there was a span of 11 bases. The CDR3 is CASSYGLGQNTEAFF. CDR3 sequence (DNA): TGTGCCAGCAGTTACGGTCTGGGGCAGAACACTGAAGCTTTCTTT.

The CDR3 reads CASSFWDSRNEKLFF. Written as DNA, the CDR3 is TGTGCCAGCAGTTTTTGGGACAGCAGGAATGAAAAACTGTTTTTT. V is TRBV27 and J is TRBJ1-4; 7 bases are a match to TRBD1. The ends lost 3 bases at V and 5 bases at J; junction bases unmatched: 6. The germline V gene has CDR1 MNHEY and CDR2 SMNVEV (reference sequence). The CDR3 has 15 residues.

As to this clonotype: It is likely a read error, because the conserved phenylalanine at the end of the CDR3 is missing. The rearrangement uses TRBV7-2 and TRBJ1-5; possible D gene TRBD1, 5 bases. CDR1 SGHTA and CDR2 FQGNSA come from the germline V gene. V lost 6 bases, J lost 4 bases, and 16 bases lay in between. The CDR3 totals 15 residues. CDR3 sequence reads: CASSNTQDKNQPQHS. As DNA, the CDR3 is TGTGCCAGCAGTAACACCCAGGACAAAAATCAGCCCCAGCATTCT.

This clonotype was picked up many times. V usage is TRBV28 and J usage is TRBJ2-7, with D possibly being TRBD2 (5 bases). CDR1 is MDHEN, CDR2 SYDVKM, per germline. V was clipped by 3 bases and J by 3 bases, with 9 bases between them. This CDR3 has 13 residues. The CDR3 here is CASSLLRVYEQYF. DNA for the CDR3: TGTGCCAGCAGTTTGTTGAGGGTCTACGAGCAGTACTTC.

Ten or more counts support this clonotype. The chain is built from TRBV5-1 and TRBJ2-7; TRBD2 might be the D (6 bases). Trimming took off 0 bases at V and 4 bases at J, with 14 bases between the two ends. CDR3 length: 15 residues. Germline V gene lookup returns CDR1 SGHRS and CDR2 YFSETQ. CDR3 residues: CASSLASGVVYEQYF. The CDR3 DNA reads as TGCGCCAGCAGCTTGGCGTCGGGGGTGGTGTACGAGCAGTACTTC.

Comment on this clonotype: A read error is possible here, since a much larger clone lies one base away. V is TRBV6-5 and J is TRBJ1-1; no firm D call. This CDR3 has 13 residues. Germline-derived CDR1 and CDR2 are MNHEY and SVGAGI. The ends were cut back, 6 bases at V and 1 base at J, with 9 bases in the middle. The DNA of the CDR3 is TGTGCCAGCAGGAGTGGGGAGAACACTGAAGCTTTCTTT. This codes for CASRSGENTEAFF.

This clonotype was seen at least ten times. J is TRBJ2-2 and V is TRBV6-1, with 10 bases matching TRBD2. Germline CDR1 is MNHNS and CDR2 is SASEGT. This CDR3 region has 14 residues. Losses at the gene ends were 5 bases for V and 7 bases for J; bases not matched to a gene: 4. Written as DNA, the CDR3 is TGTGCCAGCAGTCCCGGACTAGCGGACGGGGAGCTGTTTTTT. Translating it yields CASSPGLADGELFF.

The chain employs TRBV10-3 and TRBJ2-5; the D gene is possibly TRBD1 (5 bases). Germline V gives CDR1 ENHRY, CDR2 SYGVKD. The ends were cut back, 1 base at V and 1 base at J, with 7 bases in the middle. This CDR3 has 14 residues. CDR3: CAISEFDSQETQYF. CDR3 in DNA: TGTGCCATCAGTGAGTTTGACAGCCAAGAGACCCAGTACTTC.

In this sample, this clonotype turned up many times. V gene TRBV28 combines with J gene TRBJ2-6, with TRBD1 matching 9 bases. This CDR3 comprises 19 residues. J was trimmed by 1 base and V by 1 base; bases with no gene match: 8. Germline loops: CDR1 MDHEN, CDR2 SYDVKM. CDR3 coding DNA: TGTGCCAGCAGTTTATTACCGGGACAGGGTCAATCTGGGGCCAACGTCCTGACTTTC. Translation gives CASSLLPGQGQSGANVLTF.

This clonotype has ten or more counts. The chain carries TRBV7-2 and TRBJ2-5; possible D gene TRBD1, 6 bases. Germline values: CDR1 SGHTA, CDR2 FQGNSA. The CDR3 spans 18 residues. The ends were cut back, 5 bases at V and 3 bases at J, with 25 bases in the middle. The CDR3 nucleotides are TGTGCCAGCAGCAGCGAAGGGGTCAGGGGTTCTTTCGAAGAGACCCAGTACTTC. Translation: CASSSEGVRGSFEETQYF.

The chain has TRBV5-1 and TRBJ1-4; TRBD1 agrees at 10 bases. Germline trimming cut 4 bases from V and 7 bases from J; bases unmatched to any gene: 16. Looked up from germline, CDR1 is SGHRS and CDR2 is YFSETQ. The CDR3 consists of 18 residues. This chain's CDR3 is CASSNGPGQGIDGEKLFF. The CDR3 DNA is TGCGCCAGCAGCAATGGTCCGGGACAGGGGATTGACGGTGAAAAACTGTTTTTT.

This chain connects TRBV6-5 to TRBJ2-7, with D perhaps assigned TRBD1 or TRBD2 (5 bases each). CDR1 is MNHEY, CDR2 SVGAGI, per germline. CDR3 length equals 14 residues. Trimming pared 2 bases from V and 6 bases from J, leaving 14 bases between. CDR3 loop: CASSYLRDGSEQYF. The DNA for the CDR3 is TGTGCCAGCAGTTACCTTCGGGACGGCAGCGAGCAGTACTTC.

The sample holds many counts of this clonotype. The chain is built from TRBV27 and TRBJ2-7; D may be TRBD2 (6 bases). Trimming stripped 3 bases from V and 4 bases from J, with 13 bases between. The length of the CDR3 is 14 residues. The germline V gene encodes CDR1 MNHEY and CDR2 SMNVEV (reference sequence). The CDR3 DNA reads TGTGCCAGCAGTTTGGAAGGGACTGGTTACGAGCAGTACTTC. Translation: CASSLEGTGYEQYF.

This clonotype was seen ten or more times. The chain recombines TRBV7-9 with TRBJ1-5; possibly TRBD1 for D (6 bases). The length of the CDR3 is 14 residues. V was shortened by 6 bases and J by 0 bases, with 9 bases between the two germline ends. The V gene's germline CDR1 is SEHNR and CDR2 FQNEAQ (reference sequence). The CDR3 bases are TGTGCCAGCAGTTGGGACAATAGCAATCAGCCCCAGCATTTT. Its translation is CASSWDNSNQPQHF. The full variable domain, rest sourced from reference TRBV7-9 and TRBJ1-5, is DTGVSQNPRHKITKRGQNVTFRCDPISEHNRLYWYRQTLGQGPEFLTYFQNEAQLEKSRLLSDRFSAERPKGSFSTLEIQRTEQGDSAMYLCASSWDNSNQPQHFGDGTRLSIL.

This clonotype was counted ten times or more. CDR3 protein: CASSGLGYEQYF. CDR3 coding DNA: TGTGCCAGCAGTGGACTAGGCTACGAGCAGTACTTC. The V gene is TRBV25-1, the J gene TRBJ2-7; D possibly corresponds to TRBD2 (6 bases). This CDR3 spans 12 amino acids. Germline V gene data show CDR1 as MGHDK and CDR2 as SYGVNS. Trimming removed 4 bases at V and 3 bases at J, with 7 bases between.

A note on this clonotype: A read error may be the cause here, since a much bigger clone is one base away. The chain has TRBV10-3 and TRBJ1-1; D gene uncertain. The CDR3 runs 13 residues. Germline values: CDR1 ENHRY, CDR2 SYGVKD. CDR3 DNA: TGTGCCACCAGTGAGGGAGGGCGTACTGAAGCTTTCTTT. Protein product: CATSEGGRTEAFF.

As for this clonotype: A clone one base away is much larger, so this may be a read error. The chain links TRBV20-1 to TRBJ2-7; 9 bases are shared with TRBD2. Germline lookup yields CDR1 DFQATT and CDR2 SNEGSKA (reference sequence). CDR3 length: 17 amino acids. V was clipped by 3 bases and J by 4 bases; unmatched bases: 16. CDR3 sequence reads: CSASGGLARAFLYEQYF. The CDR3 region has the DNA TGCAGTGCTAGCGGAGGACTAGCGAGAGCGTTCCTATACGAGCAGTACTTC.

The V gene is TRBV27, the J gene TRBJ2-1, with 7 bases fitting TRBD1. The CDR3 sequence is 13 residues long. The V gene's germline CDR1 is MNHEY and CDR2 SMNVEV (reference sequence). V lost 3 bases, J lost 7 bases, and 3 bases stayed unmatched. CDR3: CASSLTGMNEQFF. The CDR3 bases are TGTGCCAGCAGTTTGACAGGGATGAATGAGCAGTTCTTC.

This clonotype was recorded many times. The chain has TRBV12-3 or TRBV12-4 and TRBJ2-7, with 7 positions matching TRBD1. The length of the CDR3 is 15 residues. V was clipped by 5 bases and J by 0 bases; unmatched bases: 7. The CDR3 region is CASSARDRPSYEQYF. CDR3 in DNA: TGTGCCAGCAGTGCCCGGGACAGACCCTCCTACGAGCAGTACTTC.

At least ten counts were recorded for this clonotype. The CDR3 here is CAWNGAGGLVFFF. The CDR3 region has the DNA TGTGCCTGGAACGGCGCCGGGGGACTAGTGTTCTTCTTC. This chain connects TRBV30 to TRBJ2-1; 8 nucleotides agree with TRBD2. The ends lost 4 bases at V and 16 bases at J; junction bases unmatched: 15. Germline V gene data show CDR1 as GTSNPN and CDR2 as SVGIG (reference sequence). This CDR3 has 13 residues.